This record covers a single TCR beta chain. V gave up 10 bases and J gave up 7 bases; unmatched junction bases: 17. Germline V gives CDR1 LNHDA, CDR2 SQIVND (reference sequence). The CDR3 loop spans 17 amino acids. The entry originates in a study of technical replicates of blood from several donors. The method was immunoSEQ multiplex PCR; TCRdb's version includes in-frame clones alone and lacks a portion of them. The repertoire holds 45,000 to 60,000 clones, with roughly 94% as singletons. The receptor was derived from a human donor in good health. Some clones in this sample may be carry-over from other donors' samples. This chain connects TRBV19 to TRBJ1-4, with 11 bases identical to TRBD1. The sequenced sample consisted of PBMCs. In DNA form, the CDR3 reads TGTGCCACCAAACCTCCAAGCAGCGGACAGGGGGCTGAAAAACTGTTTTTT. Amino acid sequence: CATKPPSSGQGAEKLFF.